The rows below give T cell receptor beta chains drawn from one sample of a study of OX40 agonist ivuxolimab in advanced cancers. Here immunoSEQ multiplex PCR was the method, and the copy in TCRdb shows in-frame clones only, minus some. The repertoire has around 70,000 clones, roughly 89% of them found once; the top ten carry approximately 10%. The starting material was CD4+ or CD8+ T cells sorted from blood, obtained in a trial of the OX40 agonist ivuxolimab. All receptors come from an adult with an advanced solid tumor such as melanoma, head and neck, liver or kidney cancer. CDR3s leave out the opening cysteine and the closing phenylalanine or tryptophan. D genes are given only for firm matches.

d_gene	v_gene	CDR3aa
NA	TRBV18	ASSPAGNTIY
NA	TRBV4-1	ASSQRQDTDTQY
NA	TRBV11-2	ASSVRRGIAEAF
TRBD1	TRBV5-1	ASSSRGPSDTEAF
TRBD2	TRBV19	ASSLRTSTGGTYNEQF
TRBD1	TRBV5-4	ASSLPGGIAETQY
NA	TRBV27	ASSLEGSLEQY
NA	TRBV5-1	ASSSGSQETQY
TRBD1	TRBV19	ASRATGGNLYQPQH
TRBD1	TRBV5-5	ASSQKDRGDLYEQY
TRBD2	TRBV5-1	ASSLAGLAGALDTQY
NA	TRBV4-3	ASSQDRGPGEQY
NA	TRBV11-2	ASSSPGTDNSPLH
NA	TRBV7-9	ASTLDTGELF
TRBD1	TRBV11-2	ASSLDRDRAGTGELF
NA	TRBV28	ANPRTLGH
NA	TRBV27	ASSFRGWADTQY
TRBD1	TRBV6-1	ASSTTGGNQPQH
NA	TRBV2	ASSVRGVGSTDTQY
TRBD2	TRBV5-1	ASSLGLAGDYEQY
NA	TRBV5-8	ASSSGAGPGTIY
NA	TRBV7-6	ASSLAADSYPNTGELF
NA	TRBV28	ASMDSWTSNQPQH
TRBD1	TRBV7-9	ASSLRGQGSYEQY
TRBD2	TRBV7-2	ASSRLFGGGARDTQY
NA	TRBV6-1	ASSDPIFHEQY
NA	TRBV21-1	ASSTQGATSGSSYNEQF
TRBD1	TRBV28	ASGRQGRGYGYT
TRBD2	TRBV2	ASSGTGGLGETQY
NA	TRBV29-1	SVGGGAYTGELF
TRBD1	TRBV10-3	AIRPGQIYEQY